This T cell receptor beta chain was recorded in a study of regulatory dendritic cells for organ transplantation. This clone appeared once. The antigen remains unidentified. V shed 6 bases, J shed 0 bases, and the junction held 1 base outside the gene matches. This CDR3 region has 12 residues. CDR1 is SQVTM, CDR2 ANQGSEA, per germline. CFSE-labeled sorted T cells met regulatory or mature dendritic cells for 4 to 6 days. Clones were sequenced by immunoSEQ multiplex PCR, and TCRdb holds only the in-frame ones, with some missing. The data contain approximately 12,000 clones, less than 70% of them singletons.

This sequence originates from a human donor in good health. This chain joins TRBV29-1 and TRBJ1-1, with 7 bases identical to TRBD1. Material for sequencing was naive CD8+ T cells from blood cultured with dendritic cells. As for subset: CD45RA+ naive T cells. DNA of the CDR3: TGCAGCGTCGGACAGGTGAACACTGAAGCTTTCTTT. Translating gives CSVGQVNTEAFF.